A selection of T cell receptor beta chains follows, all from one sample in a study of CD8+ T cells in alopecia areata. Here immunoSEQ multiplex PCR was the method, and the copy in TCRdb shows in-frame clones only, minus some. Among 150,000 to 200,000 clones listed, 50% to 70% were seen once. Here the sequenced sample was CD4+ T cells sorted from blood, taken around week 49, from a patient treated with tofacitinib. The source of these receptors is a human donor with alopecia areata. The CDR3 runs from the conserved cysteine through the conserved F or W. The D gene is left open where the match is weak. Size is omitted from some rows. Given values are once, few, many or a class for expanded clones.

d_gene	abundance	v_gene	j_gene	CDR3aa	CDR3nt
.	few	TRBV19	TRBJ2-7	CASSMGGPSSYEQYF	TGTGCCAGTAGTATGGGAGGTCCAAGCTCCTACGAGCAGTACTTC
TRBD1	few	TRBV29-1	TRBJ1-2	CSVVVVTGALDGYTF	TGCAGCGTTGTGGTCGTTACAGGGGCGCTCGACGGCTACACCTTC
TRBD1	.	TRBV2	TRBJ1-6	CASSELGQGNSPLHF	TGTGCCAGCAGTGAACTAGGACAGGGTAATTCACCCCTCCACTTT
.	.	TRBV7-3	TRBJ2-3	CASSWGGPADTQYF	TGTGCCAGCAGCTGGGGGGGCCCCGCAGATACGCAGTATTTT
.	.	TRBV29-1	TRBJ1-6	CSVVLDSSYNSPLHF	TGCAGCGTTGTTCTGGACTCCTCCTATAATTCACCCCTCCACTTT
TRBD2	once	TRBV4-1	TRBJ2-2	CASSQGGGSGGRNTGELFF	TGCGCCAGCAGCCAAGGTGGAGGTAGCGGGGGGCGCAACACCGGGGAGCTGTTTTTT
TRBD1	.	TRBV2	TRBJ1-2	CASSEVGTGGGYTF	TGTGCCAGCAGTGAAGTGGGGACAGGAGGCGGCTACACCTTC
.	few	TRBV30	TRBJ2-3	CAWSVTADTQYF	TGTGCCTGGAGTGTAACAGCAGATACGCAGTATTTT
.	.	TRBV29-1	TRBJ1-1	CSAALHGGKNTEAFF	TGCAGCGCTGCCCTACACGGAGGGAAGAACACTGAAGCTTTCTTT
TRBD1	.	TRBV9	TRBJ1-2	CASSPGDSFNYGYTF	TGTGCCAGCAGCCCGGGGGACAGCTTTAACTATGGCTACACCTTC
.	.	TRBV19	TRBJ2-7	CASSISTGERGEQYF	TGTGCCAGTAGTATTTCGACGGGGGAACGTGGCGAGCAGTACTTC
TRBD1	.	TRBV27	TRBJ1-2	CASLDRAVGGYTF	TGTGCCAGTCTTGACAGGGCCGTGGGGGGCTACACCTTC
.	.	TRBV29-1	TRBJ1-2	CSVFSPSKGRGYTF	TGCAGCGTTTTTTCCCCCTCGAAGGGGCGAGGCTACACCTTC
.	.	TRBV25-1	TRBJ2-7	CASSAVNRDYEQYF	TGTGCCAGCAGTGCCGTAAACAGGGACTACGAGCAGTACTTC
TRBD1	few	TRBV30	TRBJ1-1	CAWTSTGAEAFF	TGTGCCTGGACCAGCACAGGGGCTGAAGCTTTCTTT
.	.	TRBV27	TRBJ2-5	CASSRRWASQETQYF	TGTGCCAGCAGTCGAAGGTGGGCCAGCCAAGAGACCCAGTACTTC
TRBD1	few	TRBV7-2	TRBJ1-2	CASSLFRGNYGYTF	TGTGCCAGCAGCTTATTCAGGGGGAACTATGGCTACACCTTC
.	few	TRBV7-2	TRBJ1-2	CASSFQHEDYGYTF	TGTGCCAGCAGCTTCCAACATGAGGACTATGGCTACACCTTC
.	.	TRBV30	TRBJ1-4	CAWSAVRNEKLFF	TGTGCCTGGAGTGCGGTCCGGAATGAAAAACTGTTTTTT
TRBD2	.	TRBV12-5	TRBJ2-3	CASGLPWEGDTQYF	TGTGCTAGTGGTCTACCCTGGGAGGGAGATACGCAGTATTTT
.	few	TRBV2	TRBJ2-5	CASSGASQETQYF	TGTGCCAGCAGTGGGGCATCCCAAGAGACCCAGTACTTC
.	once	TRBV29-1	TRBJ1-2	CSVSQGPTNYGYTF	TGCAGCGTCAGTCAGGGGCCCACTAACTATGGCTACACCTTC
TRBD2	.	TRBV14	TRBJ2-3	CASSQTQRGTQYF	TGTGCCAGCAGCCAAACCCAGCGGGGTACGCAGTATTTT
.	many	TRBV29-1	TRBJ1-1	CSVVTGATEAFF	TGCAGCGTTGTAACAGGCGCCACTGAAGCTTTCTTT
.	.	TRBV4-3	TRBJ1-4	CASSQDTGSTNEKLFF	TGCGCCAGCAGCCAAGATACGGGGAGCACTAATGAAAAACTGTTTTTT
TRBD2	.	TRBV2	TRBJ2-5	CASRMKGGDGTQYF	TGTGCCAGCAGAATGAAGGGAGGGGATGGGACCCAGTACTTC
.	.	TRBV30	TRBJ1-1	CAWSVPGGWVTEAFF	TGTGCCTGGAGTGTACCCGGAGGGTGGGTCACTGAAGCTTTCTTT
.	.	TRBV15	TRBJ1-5	CATGPRETQHF	TGTGCCACCGGCCCCCGTGAGACCCAGCATTTT
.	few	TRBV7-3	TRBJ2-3	CASSLTNTRDTQYF	TGTGCCAGCAGCTTAACTAATACGAGGGATACGCAGTATTTT
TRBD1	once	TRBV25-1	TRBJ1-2	CASSAPTGQGNYGYTF	TGTGCCAGCAGTGCACCAACCGGACAGGGTAACTATGGCTACACCTTC
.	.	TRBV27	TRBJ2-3	CASSLTWTGRDTQYF	TGTGCCAGCAGTTTAACATGGACCGGTAGGGATACGCAGTATTTT
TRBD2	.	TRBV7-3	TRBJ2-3	CASSLSGGDRTQYF	TGTGCCAGCAGCCTTAGCGGGGGGGACAGGACGCAGTATTTT
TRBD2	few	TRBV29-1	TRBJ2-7	CSVEGTSGKSSYEQYF	TGCAGCGTTGAAGGGACTAGCGGGAAAAGCTCCTACGAGCAGTACTTC
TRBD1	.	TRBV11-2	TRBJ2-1	CASSSTWTGKQFF	TGTGCCAGCAGCTCTACTTGGACAGGGAAGCAGTTCTTC
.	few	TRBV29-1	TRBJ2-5	CSVEDQAGLETQYF	TGCAGCGTTGAAGATCAGGCAGGGTTAGAGACCCAGTACTTC
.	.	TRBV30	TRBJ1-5	CAWSPTGLNQPQHF	TGTGCCTGGAGTCCGACAGGCCTCAATCAGCCCCAGCATTTT
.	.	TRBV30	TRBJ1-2	CAWSPLGSGYTF	TGTGCCTGGAGTCCCCTGGGGAGCGGCTACACCTTC
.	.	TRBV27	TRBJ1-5	CASTPRRGVGQPQHF	TGTGCCAGCACCCCCCGAAGGGGTGTGGGGCAGCCCCAGCATTTT
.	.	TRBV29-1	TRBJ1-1	CSVERKLNTEAFF	TGCAGCGTTGAAAGGAAGTTGAACACTGAAGCTTTCTTT
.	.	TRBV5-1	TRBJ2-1	CASSLVRSSYNEQFF	TGCGCCAGCAGCTTGGTACGTAGCTCCTACAATGAGCAGTTCTTC
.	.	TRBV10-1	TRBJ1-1	CASSVKGGTAFF	TGCGCCAGCAGTGTGAAAGGGGGAACGGCTTTCTTT
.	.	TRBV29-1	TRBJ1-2	CSVESAGQYGYTF	TGCAGCGTTGAGTCGGCAGGTCAATATGGCTACACCTTC
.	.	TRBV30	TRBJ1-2	CAWKGVNYGYTF	TGTGCCTGGAAGGGGGTCAACTATGGCTACACCTTC
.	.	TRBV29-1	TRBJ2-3	CSVDYQGYNTDTQYF	TGCAGCGTTGATTATCAGGGATATAACACAGATACGCAGTATTTT
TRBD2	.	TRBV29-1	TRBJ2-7	CSVLLAGGHEQYF	TGCAGCGTCCTTCTAGCGGGGGGCCACGAGCAGTACTTC
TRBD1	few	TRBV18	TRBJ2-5	CASSMRQGYTETQYF	TGTGCCAGCTCAATGCGACAGGGGTACACAGAGACCCAGTACTTC
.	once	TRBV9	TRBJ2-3	CASSAAGSHTDTQYF	TGTGCCAGCAGCGCAGCCGGTTCTCACACAGATACGCAGTATTTT
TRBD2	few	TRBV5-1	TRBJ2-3	CASSLSPLAGASTDTQYF	TGCGCCAGCAGCTTGAGCCCACTAGCGGGGGCCTCCACAGATACGCAGTATTTT
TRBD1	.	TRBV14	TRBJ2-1	CASSQAITGAPGNEQFF	TGTGCCAGCAGCCAGGCTATAACAGGGGCCCCTGGCAATGAGCAGTTCTTC
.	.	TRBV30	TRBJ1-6	CAWSMEGSCNSPLHF	TGTGCCTGGAGCATGGAGGGGTCCTGTAATTCACCCCTCCACTTT
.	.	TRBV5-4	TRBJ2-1	CASSLVSSTNEQFF	TGTGCCAGCAGCTTGGTGTCTAGCACGAATGAGCAGTTCTTC
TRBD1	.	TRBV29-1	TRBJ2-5	CSAQTRQGQETQYF	TGCAGCGCCCAAACGAGACAGGGGCAAGAGACCCAGTACTTC
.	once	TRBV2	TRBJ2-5	CASSEQVETQYF	TGTGCCAGCAGTGAACAAGTGGAGACCCAGTACTTC
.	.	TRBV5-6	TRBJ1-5	CASSLGGYSNQPQHF	TGTGCCAGCAGCTTGGGCGGTTATAGCAATCAGCCCCAGCATTTT
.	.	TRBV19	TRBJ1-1	CASSTIRVLDAFF	TGTGCCAGTAGTACCATCAGGGTCCTGGACGCTTTCTTT
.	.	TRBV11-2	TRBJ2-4	CATYRVEAQLAKNIQYF	TGTGCCACCTATAGGGTAGAGGCCCAATTAGCCAAAAACATTCAGTACTTC
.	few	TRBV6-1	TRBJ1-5	CASRWGSNQPQHF	TGTGCCAGCAGGTGGGGCAGCAATCAGCCCCAGCATTTT
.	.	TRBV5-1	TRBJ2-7	CASSLQGYEQYF	TGCGCCAGCAGCCTACAAGGATACGAGCAGTACTTC
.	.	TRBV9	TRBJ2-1	CASSPGLVATAYNEQFF	TGTGCCAGCAGCCCTGGATTGGTTGCCACCGCCTACAATGAGCAGTTCTTC